A selection of T cell receptor beta chains follows, all from one sample in a study of blood T cell repertoires in COVID-19. Clones were read by immunoSEQ multiplex PCR, and TCRdb kept only the in-frame ones, dropping some. The data contain about 35,000 clones, 80% to 90% of them seen just once; the ten biggest clones take up about a tenth. The sample taken for sequencing was peripheral blood. These receptor sequences come from a human donor in a cohort sampled during active COVID-19. The CDR3 runs from the conserved cysteine through the conserved F or W. The order of the fields is clone size, D gene, V gene, J gene, CDR3 DNA, CDR3 protein. A D gene is named only where the DNA matches it firmly. Clone size is given for some rows only: seen once, a few or many times, or a class if the clone is expanded.

clone size: NA; D gene: TRBD2; V gene: TRBV9; J gene: TRBJ2-1; CDR3 DNA: TGTGCCAGCAGTTTTGGACTAGCGGAGGGTGAGCAGTTCTTC; CDR3 protein: CASSFGLAEGEQFF
clone size: once; D gene: NA; V gene: TRBV18; J gene: TRBJ1-6; CDR3 DNA: TGTGCCAGCTCACAGGGGGTTCGGAGGAATTCACCCCTCCACTTT; CDR3 protein: CASSQGVRRNSPLHF
clone size: NA; D gene: TRBD1; V gene: TRBV10-3; J gene: TRBJ2-7; CDR3 DNA: TGTGCCATCAGTCCGGACAGGGTGGGCTACGAGCAGTACTTC; CDR3 protein: CAISPDRVGYEQYF
clone size: NA; D gene: NA; V gene: TRBV30; J gene: TRBJ1-5; CDR3 DNA: TGTGCCTGGAGTGACAAGACAGTGATCGCCAATCAGCCCCAGCATTTT; CDR3 protein: CAWSDKTVIANQPQHF
clone size: NA; D gene: NA; V gene: TRBV6-6; J gene: TRBJ2-5; CDR3 DNA: TGTGCGGGGGGGGCTACTCAAGAGACCCAGTACTTC; CDR3 protein: CAGGATQETQYF
clone size: NA; D gene: TRBD1; V gene: TRBV28; J gene: TRBJ2-4; CDR3 DNA: TGTGCCAGCAGCGCAGGGGGCAAAAACATTCAGTACTTC; CDR3 protein: CASSAGGKNIQYF
clone size: NA; D gene: NA; V gene: TRBV3-1/TRBV3-2; J gene: TRBJ2-7; CDR3 DNA: TGTGCCAGCAGCCAAGATGTTCAGGGGTTCTTCTTC; CDR3 protein: CASSQDVQGFFF
clone size: NA; D gene: TRBD2; V gene: TRBV9; J gene: TRBJ2-3; CDR3 DNA: TGTGCCAGTGCGGGGGGGCCGGCAGATACGCAGTATTTT; CDR3 protein: CASAGGPADTQYF
clone size: NA; D gene: TRBD2; V gene: TRBV4-1; J gene: TRBJ2-2; CDR3 DNA: TGCGCCAGCAGCCGTAGCGGGGGTGGAGACACCGGGGAGCTGTTTTTT; CDR3 protein: CASSRSGGGDTGELFF
clone size: NA; D gene: TRBD1; V gene: TRBV7-9; J gene: TRBJ1-6; CDR3 DNA: TGTGCCAGCAGCACCGACAGGGACCTCTATAATTCACCCCTCCACTTT; CDR3 protein: CASSTDRDLYNSPLHF
clone size: NA; D gene: NA; V gene: TRBV6-6; J gene: TRBJ1-5; CDR3 DNA: TGTGCCAGCATGAGGACAGATGCAAGCAATCAGCCCCAGCATTTT; CDR3 protein: CASMRTDASNQPQHF
clone size: NA; D gene: TRBD2; V gene: TRBV7-9; J gene: TRBJ2-3; CDR3 DNA: TGTGCCAGCAGTTTTCTAGCGGGAGCGGGAGATACGCAGTATTTT; CDR3 protein: CASSFLAGAGDTQYF
clone size: NA; D gene: TRBD1; V gene: TRBV10-2; J gene: TRBJ2-5; CDR3 DNA: TGCGCCAGCAGTAAGGGCGGACAGGGCGGACCCGAAGAGACCCAGTACTTC; CDR3 protein: CASSKGGQGGPEETQYF
clone size: NA; D gene: NA; V gene: TRBV5-1; J gene: TRBJ1-1; CDR3 DNA: TGCGCCAGCAGGGCAGGGGTGGGCACTGAAGCTTTCTTT; CDR3 protein: CASRAGVGTEAFF
clone size: NA; D gene: NA; V gene: TRBV7-2; J gene: TRBJ1-5; CDR3 DNA: TGTGCCAGCAGCCCCGGGAGCCAGCCCCAGCATTTT; CDR3 protein: CASSPGSQPQHF
clone size: NA; D gene: NA; V gene: TRBV6-4; J gene: TRBJ1-1; CDR3 DNA: TGTGCCAGCAGTGACTCCCCGGGGACTCTTAACACTGAAGCTTTCTTT; CDR3 protein: CASSDSPGTLNTEAFF
clone size: NA; D gene: NA; V gene: TRBV29-1; J gene: TRBJ2-3; CDR3 DNA: TGCAGCGTTCGCGATCGTTCCGCGAGCGCAGATACGCAGTATTTT; CDR3 protein: CSVRDRSASADTQYF
clone size: NA; D gene: TRBD2; V gene: TRBV7-9; J gene: TRBJ2-3; CDR3 DNA: TGTGCCAGCAGCCCCCGGACTAGCGGGAGTCCCTGGACAGATACGCAGTATTTT; CDR3 protein: CASSPRTSGSPWTDTQYF
clone size: once; D gene: NA; V gene: TRBV24-1; J gene: TRBJ2-3; CDR3 DNA: TGTGCCACCGCCGCGTTTGAGGATACGCAGTATTTT; CDR3 protein: CATAAFEDTQYF
clone size: few; D gene: NA; V gene: TRBV4-2; J gene: TRBJ1-1; CDR3 DNA: TGTGCCAGCAGCCAACCGAATCTACGGAACACTGAAGCTTTCTTT; CDR3 protein: CASSQPNLRNTEAFF
clone size: NA; D gene: NA; V gene: TRBV7-3; J gene: TRBJ2-3; CDR3 DNA: TGTGCCAGCAGCCCAAGGGGCCAGGGGATCACAGATACGCAGTATTTT; CDR3 protein: CASSPRGQGITDTQYF
clone size: few; D gene: TRBD2; V gene: TRBV28; J gene: TRBJ2-6; CDR3 DNA: TGTGCCAGCAGCCCCCAAGGTAGCGGGGGGATGGGGGCCAACGTCCTGACTTTC; CDR3 protein: CASSPQGSGGMGANVLTF
clone size: few; D gene: TRBD1; V gene: TRBV2; J gene: TRBJ1-2; CDR3 DNA: TGTGCCAGCATCCTCGACAGGGACTATGGCTACACCTTC; CDR3 protein: CASILDRDYGYTF
clone size: few; D gene: NA; V gene: TRBV7-9; J gene: TRBJ1-1; CDR3 DNA: TGTGCCAGCAGCTCCCTCAAGACTTGGCCTGAAGCTTTCTTT; CDR3 protein: CASSSLKTWPEAFF
clone size: NA; D gene: NA; V gene: TRBV5-3; J gene: TRBJ1-1; CDR3 DNA: TGTGCCAGAAGCCGGTCCTCAGGCCCTGAAGCTTTCTTT; CDR3 protein: CARSRSSGPEAFF
clone size: NA; D gene: TRBD1; V gene: TRBV2; J gene: TRBJ1-1; CDR3 DNA: TGTGCCAGCAGTTTAGACAGGGGCGACACTGAAGCTTTCTTT; CDR3 protein: CASSLDRGDTEAFF
clone size: NA; D gene: NA; V gene: TRBV7-9; J gene: TRBJ2-1; CDR3 DNA: TGTGCCAGCAGCTTTATAGGGGGTGAGCAGTTCTTC; CDR3 protein: CASSFIGGEQFF
clone size: NA; D gene: NA; V gene: TRBV5-4; J gene: TRBJ1-2; CDR3 DNA: TGTGCCAGCAGCTTGCCGCGGGGGGCTCAAGGCTACACCTTC; CDR3 protein: CASSLPRGAQGYTF
clone size: NA; D gene: TRBD1; V gene: TRBV2; J gene: TRBJ2-3; CDR3 DNA: TGTGCCAGCAGTGAACGGTTGCAGGGGGCGGCAGATACGCAGTATTTT; CDR3 protein: CASSERLQGAADTQYF
clone size: NA; D gene: TRBD1; V gene: TRBV6-1; J gene: TRBJ2-5; CDR3 DNA: TGTGCCAGCAGTGAATCAGACAGGGGTCAAGAGACCCAGTACTTC; CDR3 protein: CASSESDRGQETQYF
clone size: few; D gene: NA; V gene: TRBV30; J gene: TRBJ1-6; CDR3 DNA: TGTGCCTGGAACCCGGACAAAAATTCACCCCTCCACTTT; CDR3 protein: CAWNPDKNSPLHF
clone size: few; D gene: NA; V gene: TRBV2; J gene: TRBJ1-6; CDR3 DNA: TGTGCCAGCACCTCCCCCCCGGTCAATAATTCACCCCTCCACTTT; CDR3 protein: CASTSPPVNNSPLHF
clone size: NA; D gene: NA; V gene: TRBV6-5; J gene: TRBJ2-1; CDR3 DNA: TGTGCCAGCAGGAACAGGGTACTCAATGAGCAGTTCTTC; CDR3 protein: CASRNRVLNEQFF
clone size: NA; D gene: NA; V gene: TRBV12-3/TRBV12-4; J gene: TRBJ2-4; CDR3 DNA: TGTGCCAGCAGTCCTGGGGGGGGCCGCAGGGAGTACTTC; CDR3 protein: CASSPGGGRREYF
clone size: few; D gene: TRBD1; V gene: TRBV19; J gene: TRBJ1-1; CDR3 DNA: TGTGCCAGTAGTACGACGGACAGGGCGACAGCTTTCTTT; CDR3 protein: CASSTTDRATAFF
clone size: NA; D gene: NA; V gene: TRBV7-2; J gene: TRBJ1-2; CDR3 DNA: TGTGCCAGCAGCATTGGGCCGCCGCAAGGGCAGGGTGGCTACACCTTC; CDR3 protein: CASSIGPPQGQGGYTF
clone size: NA; D gene: NA; V gene: TRBV9; J gene: TRBJ1-5; CDR3 DNA: TGTGCCAGCAGCGTAGGGGGGCTAGGCAATCAGCCCCAGCATTTT; CDR3 protein: CASSVGGLGNQPQHF
clone size: NA; D gene: NA; V gene: TRBV7-8; J gene: TRBJ2-7; CDR3 DNA: TGTGCCAGCAGCCCTAGCTCCTACGAGCAGTACTTC; CDR3 protein: CASSPSSYEQYF
clone size: NA; D gene: NA; V gene: TRBV7-2; J gene: TRBJ2-1; CDR3 DNA: TGTGCCAGCAGCAAGTCGGGATTAGGCAACAATGAGCAGTTCTTC; CDR3 protein: CASSKSGLGNNEQFF
clone size: NA; D gene: NA; V gene: TRBV28; J gene: TRBJ1-1; CDR3 DNA: TGTGCCAGCAGCGCTGGACCAGGGGCTTTCTTT; CDR3 protein: CASSAGPGAFF
clone size: once; D gene: TRBD1; V gene: TRBV2; J gene: TRBJ1-5; CDR3 DNA: TGTGCCAGCAGCGAGACAGGGGTTGGCAATCAGCCCCAGCATTTT; CDR3 protein: CASSETGVGNQPQHF
clone size: NA; D gene: NA; V gene: TRBV12-3/TRBV12-4; J gene: TRBJ2-7; CDR3 DNA: TGTGCCAGCAGTTTCCAGAACTCCTACGAGCAGTACTTC; CDR3 protein: CASSFQNSYEQYF
clone size: NA; D gene: TRBD1; V gene: TRBV10-3; J gene: TRBJ2-1; CDR3 DNA: TGTGCCATGGCAGACAGGGGCGAGTACAATGAGCAGTTCTTC; CDR3 protein: CAMADRGEYNEQFF
clone size: few; D gene: NA; V gene: TRBV7-9; J gene: TRBJ2-7; CDR3 DNA: TGTGCCAGCAGCTTCAGGGAAGTGGGGCCCTACGAGCAGTACTTC; CDR3 protein: CASSFREVGPYEQYF
clone size: NA; D gene: NA; V gene: TRBV9; J gene: TRBJ1-2; CDR3 DNA: TGTGCCAGCAGCGTGTCACTGAGGTCGTCTAACTATGGCTACACCTTC; CDR3 protein: CASSVSLRSSNYGYTF
clone size: NA; D gene: NA; V gene: TRBV7-2; J gene: TRBJ1-5; CDR3 DNA: TGTGCCAGCAGCCTAGACAGGCACCTGGATCAGCCCCAGCATTTT; CDR3 protein: CASSLDRHLDQPQHF
clone size: NA; D gene: NA; V gene: TRBV24-1; J gene: TRBJ2-3; CDR3 DNA: TGTGCCACCAGTGACAGGGGCGTTGGCACAGATACGCAGTATTTT; CDR3 protein: CATSDRGVGTDTQYF
clone size: NA; D gene: TRBD1; V gene: TRBV5-6; J gene: TRBJ1-1; CDR3 DNA: TGTGCCAGCATCAGGACAGGGACCATGAACACTGAAGCTTTCTTT; CDR3 protein: CASIRTGTMNTEAFF
clone size: once; D gene: NA; V gene: TRBV3-1/TRBV3-2; J gene: TRBJ2-1; CDR3 DNA: TGTGCCAGCAGCCAAGTGGCACTTTCCTCCGGGGAGCAGTTCTTC; CDR3 protein: CASSQVALSSGEQFF